The 7 T cell receptor beta chains listed next were all sequenced from one sample in a study of brain T cells in children with intractable seizures (dated by TCRdb to the early 2020s). Explained via the paper, the time point label denotes: blood from clinic visit 5 months post-surgery; TSC patient then seizure free. The library was built by means of the immunoSEQ multiplex PCR assay. The table was pulled from immuneACCESS by TCRdb, which kept in-frame rearrangements only. Such tables lose some clones; where checked, under half of the loss comes from unresolved V genes, and the rest has no known cause. The sample table lists approximately 330,000 clones, approximately 93% of them with a count of one. Jointly, the top ten make up 5% to 7% of the sample. The sample was peripheral blood, taken around 5 months after surgery. The source of these receptors is a boy under three years old with tuberous sclerosis and intractable seizures.

The chain combines TRBV7-6 with TRBJ1-4; 9 nucleotides match TRBD1. In germline, CDR1 is SGHVS, CDR2 FNYEAQ. J was trimmed by 6 bases and V by 5 bases; bases with no gene match: 4. The CDR3 runs 14 residues. Here the CDR3 DNA reads TGTGCCAGCAGCCTTACAGGGGGCGATGAAAAACTGTTTTTT. Translated: CASSLTGGDEKLFF.

This clone was counted a single time. This chain joins TRBV7-9 and TRBJ2-7; 13 bases fit TRBD2. The CDR3 is 16 amino acids. The J segment lost 4 bases and the V segment lost 3 bases, leaving 6 bases of the junction unmatched. CDR1 SEHNR and CDR2 FQNEAQ come from the germline V gene (reference sequence). CDR3 nucleotide sequence: TGTGCCAGCAGCTTGGAAGGACTAGCGGGAGATTACGAGCAGTACTTC. Its protein is CASSLEGLAGDYEQYF.

Details on this clone: Other DNA sequences in this specimen translate into the identical CDR3. CDR3: CASRQGEQYF. CDR3 nucleotides: TGTGCCAGCAGACAGGGCGAGCAGTACTTC. The V gene is TRBV6-5, the J gene TRBJ2-7, with D perhaps TRBD1 (6 bases). Trimming pared 6 bases from V and 6 bases from J, leaving 6 bases between. CDR1 is MNHEY, CDR2 SVGAGI, per germline. The CDR3 length is 10 residues.

The rearrangement links TRBV3-1 (or the pseudogene TRBV3-2) to TRBJ2-7, with D perhaps matching TRBD1 (6 bases). The CDR3 is 13 amino acids. Germline CDR1 LGHDT, CDR2 YNNKEL (reference sequence). Trimming stripped 0 bases from V and 9 bases from J, with 12 bases between. The CDR3 loop is CASSQEGAGGQYF. In DNA, the CDR3 is TGTGCCAGCAGCCAAGAGGGGGCCGGCGGGCAGTACTTC.

The gene calls are TRBV3-1 (or the pseudogene TRBV3-2) and TRBJ2-7, with D unresolved. This CDR3 has 13 residues. Germline CDR1 reads LGHDT; CDR2 reads YNNKEL (reference sequence). Trimming removed 1 base from V and 2 bases from J, with 6 bases in between. CDR3: CASSQVGTYEQYF. The CDR3 DNA sequence: TGTGCCAGCAGCCAAGTTGGCACCTACGAGCAGTACTTC.

The rearrangement links TRBV6-6 to TRBJ2-7; TRBD2 might be the D (5 bases). The CDR3 consists of 14 residues. Trimming took 7 bases from V and 1 from J, leaving 14 bases between them. The germline CDR1 and CDR2 sequences are MNHNY and SVGAGI (reference sequence). The CDR3 DNA reads TGTGCCAGCACTCTGACTAACCCTTCCTACGAGCAGTACTTC. Amino acid sequence: CASTLTNPSYEQYF.

This sequence joins TRBV18 and TRBJ2-3; 10 nucleotides align to TRBD2. With 3 bases clipped from V and 5 bases from J, the junction kept 20 bases outside the gene matches. The germline V gene has CDR1 KGHSH and CDR2 LQKENI. CDR3 length: 20 residues. DNA of the CDR3: TGTGCCAGCTCACCCACTATCAGAAGCGGGAGGGCCGATAGACTAGATACGCAGTATTTT. Protein product: CASSPTIRSGRADRLDTQYF.